This T cell receptor beta chain derives from a study of T cells after yellow fever vaccination. Points from the study as a whole: Boosting was followed by the reappearance of most primary-vaccination clones (approximately 97% CD4, under 90% CD8).

Notes on this clonotype: Its antigen is not identified.

TCRdb reprocessed the 5' RACE reads via MiXCR and lists one record per CDR3 protein. The sample holds some 120,000 distinct CDR3 sequences; 15% are singletons and the top ten take roughly two fifths. V was clipped by 1 base and J by 5 bases, with 14 bases between them. Per the germline V gene, CDR1 is LNHDA and CDR2 is SQIVND (reference sequence). The CDR3 totals 15 residues. Sequencing was performed on CD8+ T cells sorted from PBMCs, taken 5 days after the yellow fever booster vaccination. V and J are TRBV19 and TRBJ1-1; D unclear. The receptor's source is a man between 18 and 35 years old who received the YFV17D yellow fever vaccine. CDR3: CASSIGGGLWTEAFF. CDR3 bases: TGTGCCAGTAGTATAGGTGGCGGGCTCTGGACTGAAGCTTTCTTT.